This entry concerns a single T cell receptor beta chain. These data belong to a study of blood T cell repertoires in COVID-19. Turning to the study itself: In each case, the material was cDNA or gDNA derived from T cells, B-cell-depleted T cells, or PBMCs.

V lost 2 bases and J lost 7; bases outside the gene matches: 11. Looked up from germline, CDR1 is LNHDA and CDR2 is SQIVND (reference sequence). This CDR3 region has 17 residues. Per the original data handling: Amplifying reference gene primers gave estimates of nucleated cell counts. Here immunoSEQ multiplex PCR was the method, and the copy in TCRdb shows in-frame clones only, minus some. The V and J calls and clone size were taken over from that table, and D and trimming were inferred from the DNA. The data show tens of thousands of clones, 70% to 85% seen once. The clonotype comes from a human donor in a cohort sampled during active COVID-19. Sample: peripheral blood. The chain uses TRBV19 and TRBJ1-5, with TRBD1 matching 10 bases. The CDR3, as DNA: TGTGCCAGTAGTATATACGTTTACGGGACAGGGGTACAGCCCCAGCATTTT. Residues: CASSIYVYGTGVQPQHF.